The 29 T cell receptor beta chains reported below all come from one sample, sequenced in a study of cytomegalovirus exposure and HLA in healthy donors. A multiplex PCR was run with 60 Vbeta primers and 13 Jbeta primers. Assay: immunoSEQ multiplex PCR; the TCRdb copy retains only in-frame clones and omits some. This sample yields approximately 220,000 clones, of which roughly 80% are seen a single time; approximately 2.8% belongs to the top ten. The sequenced sample consisted of PBMCs. The origin of the receptors is a young man in good health and CMV-seronegative.

As regards this clone: Because the CDR3 is missing its conserved closing phenylalanine or tryptophan, this is likely a read error. This chain connects TRBV7-2 to TRBJ1-6; TRBD1 might be the D (5 bases). The length of the CDR3 is 14 residues. In germline, CDR1 is SGHTA, CDR2 FQGNSA. V was cut by 1 base and J by 9 bases, with 10 bases left in between. In DNA, the CDR3 is TGTGCCAGCAGCTTAGAGCGGGGGATTTCACCCCTCCACCTT. It codes for CASSLERGISPLHL.

V and J are TRBV7-9 and TRBJ2-7; 9 bases line up with TRBD1. Germline loops: CDR1 SEHNR, CDR2 FQNEAQ (reference sequence). The CDR3 runs 15 residues. Trimming cost V 4 bases and J 6 bases; bases outside gene matches: 10. This CDR3 is CASSSRDRDTREQYF. The DNA for the CDR3 is TGTGCCAGCAGCTCCCGGGACAGGGACACACGCGAGCAGTACTTC. Together with reference TRBV7-9 and TRBJ2-7, the CDR3 gives the full variable domain: DTGVSQNPRHKITKRGQNVTFRCDPISEHNRLYWYRQTLGQGPEFLTYFQNEAQLEKSRLLSDRFSAERPKGSFSTLEIQRTEQGDSAMYLCASSSRDRDTREQYFGPGTRLTVT.

The chain recombines TRBV9 with TRBJ1-5; 7 bases align to TRBD1. The CDR3 totals 14 residues. The germline V gene encodes CDR1 SGDLS and CDR2 YYNGEE. Trimming removed 7 bases from V and 9 bases from J; junction bases left unmatched: 13. For the CDR3, the DNA is TGTGCCAGCGGAGACAGGGTCCAGGGTCCGCCCCAGCATTTT. It specifies CASGDRVQGPPQHF.

The DNA of the CDR3 is TGTGCCAGCAGGGACCAGCGGGTATGGTACGAGCAGTACTTC. It encodes CASRDQRVWYEQYF. The chain has TRBV2 and TRBJ2-7; D is perhaps TRBD2 (6 bases). The CDR3 length is 14 residues. V shed 6 bases and J shed 4 bases, with 16 bases lying between them. CDR1 is SNHLY, CDR2 FYNNEI, per germline.

The CDR3 bases are TGTGCCAGCAGTGCTTGGACTGTTACTAACTATGGCTACACCTTC. Protein sequence: CASSAWTVTNYGYTF. The chain joins TRBV9 to TRBJ1-2; no reliable D call. V lost 5 bases, J lost 0 bases, and 14 bases lay in between. Germline CDR1 SGDLS, CDR2 YYNGEE. The CDR3 runs to 15 residues.

V and J are TRBV5-4 and TRBJ1-1, with 7 bases lining up with TRBD1. There are 15 residues in the CDR3. J gave up 1 base and V 0 bases, and 3 bases lay outside the gene matches. Germline CDR1 SGHNT, CDR2 YYREEE (reference sequence). In DNA, the CDR3 is TGTGCCAGCAGCTTGGGGACAGGCCAGAACACTGAAGCTTTCTTT. This gives the protein CASSLGTGQNTEAFF.

V gene TRBV11-3 combines with J gene TRBJ1-5; 9 nucleotides agree with TRBD1. Unmatched junction bases numbered 11, after V lost 5 bases and J lost 0 bases. Germline-derived CDR1 and CDR2 are SGHNT and YENEEA. The length of the CDR3 is 18 residues. The CDR3 sequence is CASSPDRDRAHSNQPQHF. In nucleotides, the CDR3 is TGTGCCAGCAGCCCTGATCGGGACAGGGCACATAGCAATCAGCCCCAGCATTTT.

This chain connects TRBV5-4 to TRBJ2-4, with 7 bases matching TRBD1. Germline trimming cut 3 bases from V and 0 bases from J; bases unmatched to any gene: 6. The CDR3 loop spans 16 amino acids. CDR1 and CDR2 (germline): SGHNT, YYREEE (reference sequence). The CDR3 is CASSSGQDPAKNIQYF. The CDR3 DNA follows: TGTGCCAGCAGCTCTGGACAGGATCCAGCCAAAAACATTCAGTACTTC.

The chain has TRBV6-5 and TRBJ1-3; 7 bases map to TRBD1. CDR1 is MNHEY and CDR2 is SVGAGI in the germline V gene. The ends lost 2 bases at V and 4 bases at J; junction bases unmatched: 5. This CDR3 has 15 amino acids. DNA for the CDR3: TGTGCCAGCAGTTACAGGGGGCTCCAAGGAAACACCATATATTTT. Its translation: CASSYRGLQGNTIYF.

This clone was seen only a few times. The chain is built from TRBV2 and TRBJ2-1; possibly TRBD1 for D (5 bases). The germline CDR1 and CDR2 sequences are SNHLY and FYNNEI. The V end lost 1 base, the J end lost 8 bases, and 15 bases lay between the germline ends. This CDR3 region has 15 residues. CDR3 in amino acids: CASSEGPLRGYEQFF. Here the CDR3 DNA reads TGTGCCAGCAGTGAAGGGCCCTTAAGGGGCTATGAGCAGTTCTTC.

V is TRBV2 and J is TRBJ2-1; 8 bases agree with TRBD2. This CDR3 has 15 amino acids. The J segment lost 10 bases and the V segment lost 1 base, leaving 9 bases of the junction unmatched. Germline V gene lookup returns CDR1 SNHLY and CDR2 FYNNEI. In DNA, the CDR3 is TGTGCCAGCAGTGAAGTTAGCGGGGTCTCGGGGGAGCAGTTCTTC. Translated: CASSEVSGVSGEQFF.

The genes are TRBV5-1 and TRBJ2-3; 7 nucleotides align to TRBD1. V dropped 0 bases and J dropped 2; count of bases not matched to a gene: 6. Per germline, CDR1 SGHRS and CDR2 YFSETQ. The CDR3 consists of 16 residues. The CDR3 bases are TGCGCCAGCAGCTTGGTTGGGACAGTTCCCACAGATACGCAGTATTTT. Translating gives CASSLVGTVPTDTQYF.

The chain has TRBV27 and TRBJ1-1, with 7 bases fitting TRBD1. CDR1 is MNHEY, CDR2 SMNVEV, per germline (reference sequence). V lost 8 bases, J lost 2 bases, and 11 bases stayed unmatched. The length of the CDR3 is 15 residues. The CDR3 bases are TGTGCCAGCGGATCACCGGGACAGCGTAACACTGAAGCTTTCTTT. This sequence encodes CASGSPGQRNTEAFF.

The J gene is TRBJ2-1, the V gene TRBV7-2, with unresolved D. This CDR3 region has 16 residues. V lost 4 bases to trimming and J lost 0 bases, with 13 bases between them. The germline V gene has CDR1 SGHTA and CDR2 FQGNSA. DNA of the CDR3: TGTGCCAGCAGCTCCAAGCGCGAAATCTCCTACAATGAGCAGTTCTTC. Translation gives CASSSKREISYNEQFF.

The V call is TRBV18, the J call TRBJ2-7; D not certain. From germline, CDR1 is KGHSH and CDR2 LQKENI. The CDR3 contains 12 residues. Trimming took 4 bases from V and 0 from J, leaving 4 bases between them. CDR3 sequence reads: CASSLSSYEQYF. CDR3 coding DNA: TGTGCCAGCTCACTGAGCTCCTACGAGCAGTACTTC.

The chain has TRBV27 and TRBJ1-4; 8 nucleotides agree with TRBD1. V shed 3 bases and J 3 bases; nucleotides not matched to a gene: 12. There are 18 residues in the CDR3. Germline loops: CDR1 MNHEY, CDR2 SMNVEV (reference sequence). The CDR3 region has the DNA TGTGCCAGCAGTTTCAACTTCCAGGGGGCAGTGGCTAATGAAAAACTGTTTTTT. Its translation is CASSFNFQGAVANEKLFF.

The chain employs TRBV7-3 and TRBJ2-3, with no clear D. This CDR3 has 13 residues. The germline CDR1 and CDR2 sequences are SGHTA and FQGTGA. Trimming removed 2 bases from V and 1 base from J, with 4 bases in between. The DNA of the CDR3 is TGTGCCAGCAGCTTATTCGGCACAGATACGCAGTATTTT. Protein sequence: CASSLFGTDTQYF.

This chain joins TRBV7-6 and TRBJ2-1; tentative D call: TRBD2 (6 bases). V lost 3 bases and J 3 bases, leaving 15 bases between the germline ends. There are 16 residues in the CDR3. Per germline, CDR1 SGHVS and CDR2 FNYEAQ. CDR3 region: CASSFDAGGIYNEQFF. CDR3 nucleotide sequence: TGTGCCAGCAGCTTTGATGCCGGGGGTATCTACAATGAGCAGTTCTTC.

This rearrangement joins TRBV25-1 to TRBJ2-5; 7 bases map to TRBD1. This CDR3 spans 12 amino acids. Unmatched junction bases numbered 14, after V lost 8 bases and J lost 14 bases. From germline, CDR1 is MGHDK and CDR2 SYGVNS. CDR3 sequence (DNA): TGTGCCAGCGGATTCCCCAGGGACAGCCTTTACTTC. This translates into CASGFPRDSLYF.

CDR3 residues: CASSPSDRVGETQYF. Written as DNA, the CDR3 is TGTGCCAGCAGCCCATCCGACAGGGTGGGAGAGACCCAGTACTTC. J is TRBJ2-5 and V is TRBV5-4; 7 nucleotides align to TRBD1. The junction had 10 bases not matched to a gene; V was cut back by 4 bases and J by 4 bases. The CDR3 is made up of 15 amino acids. The germline V gene has CDR1 SGHNT and CDR2 YYREEE (reference sequence).

The chain uses TRBV7-9 and TRBJ1-1; D may be TRBD1 (6 bases). CDR3 length equals 14 residues. Trimming took off 1 base at V and 11 bases at J, with 17 bases between the two ends. Germline values: CDR1 SEHNR, CDR2 FQNEAQ (reference sequence). CDR3 in DNA: TGTGCCAGCAGCTTAGGAAGGGGGAGGGCCAGGGCTTTCTTT. Its protein is CASSLGRGRARAFF.

The chain recombines TRBV27 with TRBJ2-7, with 8 bases that match TRBD1. The V gene's germline CDR1 is MNHEY and CDR2 SMNVEV (reference sequence). Trimming cost V 8 bases and J 4 bases; bases outside gene matches: 4. The CDR3 spans 12 residues. The CDR3 nucleotides read TGTGCCAGCGGGACAGGTAATTACGAGCAGTACTTC. Encoded protein: CASGTGNYEQYF.

The chain is built from TRBV4-3 and TRBJ1-2; D not certain. The germline V gene has CDR1 LGHNA and CDR2 YSLEER. The CDR3 extends over 16 amino acids. The V gene lost 0 bases and the J gene lost 2 bases, with 13 bases spanning the gap. The CDR3 sequence: CASSQDPRGRNYGYTF. Here the CDR3 DNA reads TGCGCCAGCAGCCAAGACCCTCGGGGTAGGAACTATGGCTACACCTTC.

The rearrangement uses TRBV5-1 and TRBJ2-3; 13 nucleotides align to TRBD2. The CDR3 runs 17 residues. Trimming took 0 bases from V and 0 from J; bases not matched to a gene: 1. Germline assignment: CDR1 SGHRS and CDR2 YFSETQ. Here the CDR3 DNA reads TGCGCCAGCAGCTTGGCGACTAGCGGGGGGAGCACAGATACGCAGTATTTT. This gives the protein CASSLATSGGSTDTQYF.

The chain carries TRBV7-9 and TRBJ2-7, with TRBD1 matching over 7 bases. Germline V gene lookup returns CDR1 SEHNR and CDR2 FQNEAQ (reference sequence). This CDR3 region has 17 residues. V lost 1 base, J lost 5 bases, and 14 bases stayed unmatched. CDR3 sequence: CASSLGETGWHKDEQYF. In nucleotides, the CDR3 is TGTGCCAGCAGCTTAGGGGAGACAGGGTGGCATAAGGACGAGCAGTACTTC.

CDR3 DNA: TGTGCCAGCAGCTTGACAGGGGGAATTCATCAGCCCCAGCATTTT. Protein sequence: CASSLTGGIHQPQHF. The genes are TRBV7-9 and TRBJ1-5, with 9 nucleotides matching TRBD1. The CDR3 runs to 15 residues. Unmatched junction bases numbered 5, after V lost 3 bases and J lost 5 bases. The germline CDR1 and CDR2 sequences are SEHNR and FQNEAQ (reference sequence).

J is TRBJ1-6 and V is TRBV7-8; maybe TRBD1 (5 bases). CDR3 length: 18 residues. Trimming cost V 1 base and J 3 bases, with 16 bases left between them. The V gene's germline CDR1 is SGHVS and CDR2 FQNEAQ. The CDR3 coding sequence is TGTGCCAGCAGCTTAGACGTGGGGACTGGGTTCTATAATTCACCCCTCCACTTT. Translated: CASSLDVGTGFYNSPLHF.

Concerning this clone: Distinct nucleotide sequences in the sample also encode this CDR3. The chain couples TRBV5-6 to TRBJ2-1, with TRBD2 matching 12 bases. The junction had 9 bases not matched to a gene; V was cut back by 4 bases and J by 4 bases. Germline CDR1 is SGHDT and CDR2 is YYEEEE. The CDR3 loop spans 17 amino acids. CDR3: CASSAGLAGGIYNEQFF. CDR3 DNA: TGTGCCAGCAGCGCTGGGCTAGCGGGGGGGATATACAATGAGCAGTTCTTC. The entire variable domain, with the rest obtained from reference TRBV5-6 and TRBJ2-1, is as follows: DAGVTQSPTHLIKTRGQQVTLRCSPKSGHDTVSWYQQALGQGPQFIFQYYEEEERQRGNFPDRFSGHQFPNYSSELNVNALLLGDSALYLCASSAGLAGGIYNEQFFGPGTRLTVL.

The J gene is TRBJ2-3, the V gene TRBV11-1; TRBD1 might be the D (5 bases). This CDR3 spans 13 amino acids. The germline CDR1 and CDR2 sequences are SGHAT and FQDESV (reference sequence). Deletions cut 5 bases from V and 5 bases from J, with 11 bases between. The CDR3 DNA follows: TGTGCCAGCAGCCCCGGTCAGGGAGATACGCAGTATTTT. Its translation is CASSPGQGDTQYF.